This T cell receptor beta chain was observed in a study of CD8 T cells in Susac syndrome. Trimming cost V 6 bases and J 1 base, with 12 bases left between them. Per the germline V gene, CDR1 is KGHSH and CDR2 is LQKENI. This CDR3 has 14 residues. Reverse transcription of roughly 0.5 to 1 ug RNA was performed with random hexamers. immunoSEQ multiplex PCR amplified TCR beta CDR3 across 54 Vbeta, 13 Jbeta. TCRdb re-called the immunoSEQ multiplex PCR reads through MiXCR, storing one row per CDR3 protein. This repertoire shows 120,000 to 150,000 distinct CDR3 sequences, approximately 94% found once; its top ten account for less than 0.095%.

J is TRBJ1-1 and V is TRBV18; D is ambiguous. The material sequenced was CD4+ T cells from PBMCs. This clonotype was obtained from a human donor in good health. CDR3 coding DNA: TGTGCCAGCTCCCAAGGCTCTGGGAACACTGAAGCTTTCTTT. Its protein product is CASSQGSGNTEAFF.